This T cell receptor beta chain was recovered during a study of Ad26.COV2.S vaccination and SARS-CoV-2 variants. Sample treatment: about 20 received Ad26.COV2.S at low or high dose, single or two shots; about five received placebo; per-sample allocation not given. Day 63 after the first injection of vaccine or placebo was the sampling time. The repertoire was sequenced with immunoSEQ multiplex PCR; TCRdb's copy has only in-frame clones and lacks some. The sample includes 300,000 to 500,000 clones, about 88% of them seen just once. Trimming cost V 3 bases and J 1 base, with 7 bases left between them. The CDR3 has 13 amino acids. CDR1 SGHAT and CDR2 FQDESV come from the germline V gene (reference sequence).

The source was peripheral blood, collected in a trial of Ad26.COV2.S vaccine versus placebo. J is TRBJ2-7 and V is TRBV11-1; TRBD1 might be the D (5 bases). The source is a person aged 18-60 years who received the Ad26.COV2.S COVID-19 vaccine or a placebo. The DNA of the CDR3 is TGTGCCAGCAGCTTGACAGCATCCTACGAGCAGTACTTC. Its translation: CASSLTASYEQYF. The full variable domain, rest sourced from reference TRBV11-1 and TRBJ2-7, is EAEVAQSPRYKITEKSQAVAFWCDPISGHATLYWYRQILGQGPELLVQFQDESVVDDSQLPKDRFSAERLKGVDSTLKIQPAELGDSAMYLCASSLTASYEQYFGPGTRLTVT.